The clone carrying this T cell receptor (beta chain) was counted a few times. Antigen unknown. Both 60 Vbeta primers and 13 Jbeta primers went into the PCR. The protocol was immunoSEQ multiplex PCR, while the TCRdb copy is restricted to in-frame clones and leaves out a portion. This table has 130,000 or so clones, over 65% appearing once. This sample was included in a study of cytomegalovirus exposure and HLA in healthy donors. Study-wide background: A data release that came early held 75 million to 85 million unique TCRs from HLA-typed donors.

The CDR3 is 13 residues long. V gave up 3 bases and J gave up 7 bases; unmatched junction bases: 2. CDR1 is SGHTA, CDR2 FQGNSA, per germline. Study conclusions and caveats: Later analysis suggested links between common viral pathogens and several top significant clusters. The productive fraction for most TCR beta V segments was about 87% or about 30% in an earlier analysis. Roughly uniform depth of sequencing across donors was assumed in presence/absence analyses.

The sequenced sample was PBMCs. V is TRBV7-2 and J is TRBJ2-1; 8 bases agree with TRBD2. The sequence derives from a woman aged 40 to 50 in good health and CMV-seronegative. The CDR3 spells CASSLRLANEQFF. Written as DNA, the CDR3 is TGTGCCAGCAGCTTGCGACTAGCGAATGAGCAGTTCTTC.